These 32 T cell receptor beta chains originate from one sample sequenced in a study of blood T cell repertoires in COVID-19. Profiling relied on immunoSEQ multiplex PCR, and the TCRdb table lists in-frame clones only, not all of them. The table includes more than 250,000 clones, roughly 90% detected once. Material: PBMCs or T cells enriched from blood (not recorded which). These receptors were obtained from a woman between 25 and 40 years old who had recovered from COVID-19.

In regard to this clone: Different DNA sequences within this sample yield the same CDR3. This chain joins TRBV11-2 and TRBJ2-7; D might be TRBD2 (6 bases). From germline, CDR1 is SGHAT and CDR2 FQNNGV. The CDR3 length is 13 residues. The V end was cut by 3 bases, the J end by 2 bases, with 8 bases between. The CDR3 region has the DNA TGTGCCAGCAGCTTGGGGGGTCCCTACGAGCAGTACTTC. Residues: CASSLGGPYEQYF.

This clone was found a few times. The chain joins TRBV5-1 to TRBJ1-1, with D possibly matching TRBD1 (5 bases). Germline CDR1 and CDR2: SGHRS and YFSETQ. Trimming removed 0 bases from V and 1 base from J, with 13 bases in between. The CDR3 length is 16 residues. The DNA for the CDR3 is TGCGCCAGCAGCTTGGCCGCGCGGGGCGGGAACACTGAAGCTTTCTTT. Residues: CASSLAARGGNTEAFF.

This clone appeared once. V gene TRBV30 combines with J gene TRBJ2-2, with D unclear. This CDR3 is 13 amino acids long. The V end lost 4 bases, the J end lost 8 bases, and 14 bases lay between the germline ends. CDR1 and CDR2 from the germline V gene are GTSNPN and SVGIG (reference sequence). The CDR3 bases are TGTGCCTGGAACCTCCGGAGAACAGGGGAGCTGTTTTTT. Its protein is CAWNLRRTGELFF.

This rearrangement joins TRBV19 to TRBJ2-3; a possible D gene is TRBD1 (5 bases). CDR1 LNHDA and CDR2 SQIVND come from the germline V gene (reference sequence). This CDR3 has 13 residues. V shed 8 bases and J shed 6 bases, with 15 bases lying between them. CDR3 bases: TGTGCCAGTGGCCGGCAAGGGGCGGATACGCAGTATTTT. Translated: CASGRQGADTQYF.

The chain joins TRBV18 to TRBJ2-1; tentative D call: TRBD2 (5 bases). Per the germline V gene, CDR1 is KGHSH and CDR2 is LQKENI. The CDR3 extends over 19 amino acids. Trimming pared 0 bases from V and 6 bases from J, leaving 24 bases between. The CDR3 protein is CASSPPGNLLVGVLNEQFF. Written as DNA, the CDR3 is TGTGCCAGCTCACCACCAGGAAACCTACTAGTTGGGGTGCTCAATGAGCAGTTCTTC.

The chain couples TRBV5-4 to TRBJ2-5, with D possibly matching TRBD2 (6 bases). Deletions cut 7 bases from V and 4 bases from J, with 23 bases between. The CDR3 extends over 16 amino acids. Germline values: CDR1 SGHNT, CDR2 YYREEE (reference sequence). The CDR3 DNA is TGTGCCAGCCGGGACTCCATCCTGGCTTCGGGAGAGACCCAGTACTTC. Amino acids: CASRDSILASGETQYF.

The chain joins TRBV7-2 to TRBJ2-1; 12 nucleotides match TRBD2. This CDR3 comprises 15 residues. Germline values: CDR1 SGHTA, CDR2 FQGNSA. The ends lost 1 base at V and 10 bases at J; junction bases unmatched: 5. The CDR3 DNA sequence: TGTGCCAGCAGCTTAGTGACTAGCGGGAGTCGGGAGCAGTTCTTC. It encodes CASSLVTSGSREQFF.

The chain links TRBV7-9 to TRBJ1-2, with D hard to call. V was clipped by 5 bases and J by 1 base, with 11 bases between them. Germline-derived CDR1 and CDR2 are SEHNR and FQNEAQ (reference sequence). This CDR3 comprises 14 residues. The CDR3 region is CASSPPGNNYGYTF. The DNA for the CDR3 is TGTGCCAGCAGCCCACCCGGGAATAACTATGGCTACACCTTC.

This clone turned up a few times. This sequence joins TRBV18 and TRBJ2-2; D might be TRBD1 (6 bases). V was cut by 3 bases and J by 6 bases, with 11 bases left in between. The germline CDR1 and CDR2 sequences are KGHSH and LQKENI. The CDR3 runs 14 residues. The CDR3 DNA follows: TGTGCCAGCTCACCGCTACAGGGCCCCGGGGAGCTGTTTTTT. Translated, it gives CASSPLQGPGELFF.

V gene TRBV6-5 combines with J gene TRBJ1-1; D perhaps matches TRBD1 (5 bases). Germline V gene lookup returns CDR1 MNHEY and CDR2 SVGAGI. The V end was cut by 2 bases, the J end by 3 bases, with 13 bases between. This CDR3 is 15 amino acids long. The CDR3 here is CASSYGGAGDTEAFF. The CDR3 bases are TGTGCCAGCAGTTACGGCGGGGCGGGGGACACTGAAGCTTTCTTT.

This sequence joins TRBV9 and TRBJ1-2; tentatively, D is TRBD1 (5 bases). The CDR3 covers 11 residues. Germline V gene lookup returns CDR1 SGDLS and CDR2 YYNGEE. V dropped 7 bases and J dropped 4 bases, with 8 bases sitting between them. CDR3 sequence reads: CASQGVYGYTF. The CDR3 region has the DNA TGTGCCAGCCAAGGGGTCTATGGCTACACCTTC.

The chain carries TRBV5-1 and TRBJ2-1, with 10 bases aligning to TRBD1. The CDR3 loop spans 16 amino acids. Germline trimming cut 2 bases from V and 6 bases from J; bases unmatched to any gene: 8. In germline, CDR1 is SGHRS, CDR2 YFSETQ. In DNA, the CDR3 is TGCGCCAGCAGCTTAGCGGGACAGGGGTATTCCAATGAGCAGTTCTTC. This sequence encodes CASSLAGQGYSNEQFF.

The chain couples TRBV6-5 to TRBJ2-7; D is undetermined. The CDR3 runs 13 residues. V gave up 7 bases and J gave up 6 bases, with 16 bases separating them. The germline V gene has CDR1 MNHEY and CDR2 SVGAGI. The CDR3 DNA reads TGTGCCAGCATGGGTGGGCTGATCGGCGAGCAGTACTTC. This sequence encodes CASMGGLIGEQYF.

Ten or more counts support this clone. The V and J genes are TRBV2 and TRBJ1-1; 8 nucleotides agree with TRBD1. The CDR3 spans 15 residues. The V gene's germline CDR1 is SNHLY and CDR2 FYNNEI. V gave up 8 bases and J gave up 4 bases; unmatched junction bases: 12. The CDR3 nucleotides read TGTGCCAGCCTCCCCTCCGGACAGGGAAGCACTGAAGCTTTCTTT. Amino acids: CASLPSGQGSTEAFF.

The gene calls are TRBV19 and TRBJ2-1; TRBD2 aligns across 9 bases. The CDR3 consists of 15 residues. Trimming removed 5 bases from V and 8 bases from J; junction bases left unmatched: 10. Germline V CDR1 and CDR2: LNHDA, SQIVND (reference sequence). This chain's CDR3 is CASSVGASGTDEQFF. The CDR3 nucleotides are TGTGCCAGTAGTGTTGGGGCTAGCGGGACGGATGAGCAGTTCTTC.

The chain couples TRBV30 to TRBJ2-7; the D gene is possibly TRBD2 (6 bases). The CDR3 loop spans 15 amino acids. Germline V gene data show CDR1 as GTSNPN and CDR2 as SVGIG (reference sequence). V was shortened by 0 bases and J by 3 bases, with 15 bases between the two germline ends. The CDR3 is CAWSVGTRDLYEQYF. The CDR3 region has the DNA TGTGCCTGGAGTGTAGGGACTCGCGACCTCTACGAGCAGTACTTC.

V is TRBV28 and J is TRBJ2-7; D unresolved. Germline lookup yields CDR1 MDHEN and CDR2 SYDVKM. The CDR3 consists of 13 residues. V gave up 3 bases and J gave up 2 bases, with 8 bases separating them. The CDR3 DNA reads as TGTGCCAGCAGTTTTACCGCGCCCTACGAGCAGTACTTC. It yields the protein CASSFTAPYEQYF. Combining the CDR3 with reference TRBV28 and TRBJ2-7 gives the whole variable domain DVKVTQSSRYLVKRTGEKVFLECVQDMDHENMFWYRQDPGLGLRLIYFSYDVKMKEKGDIPEGYSVSREKKERFSLILESASTNQTSMYLCASSFTAPYEQYFGPGTRLTVT.

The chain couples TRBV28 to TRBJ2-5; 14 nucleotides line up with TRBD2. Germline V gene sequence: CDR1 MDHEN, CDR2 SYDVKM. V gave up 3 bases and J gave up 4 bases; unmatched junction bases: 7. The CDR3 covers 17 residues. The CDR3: CASSLAGTSGRGETQYF. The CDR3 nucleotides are TGTGCCAGCAGTTTGGCGGGGACTAGCGGGAGAGGAGAGACCCAGTACTTC.

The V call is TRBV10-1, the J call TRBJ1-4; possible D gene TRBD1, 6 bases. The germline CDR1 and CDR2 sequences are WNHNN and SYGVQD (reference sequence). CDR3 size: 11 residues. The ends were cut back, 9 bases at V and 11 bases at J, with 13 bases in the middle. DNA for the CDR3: TGCGCCAGACGGGACACGGGGAAACTGTTTTTT. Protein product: CARRDTGKLFF.

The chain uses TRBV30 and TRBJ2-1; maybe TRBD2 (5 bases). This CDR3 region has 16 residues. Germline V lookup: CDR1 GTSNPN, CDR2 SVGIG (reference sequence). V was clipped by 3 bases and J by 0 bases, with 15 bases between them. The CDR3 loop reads CAWSPGLVSSYNEQFF. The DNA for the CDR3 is TGTGCCTGGAGCCCAGGACTGGTCAGCTCCTACAATGAGCAGTTCTTC.

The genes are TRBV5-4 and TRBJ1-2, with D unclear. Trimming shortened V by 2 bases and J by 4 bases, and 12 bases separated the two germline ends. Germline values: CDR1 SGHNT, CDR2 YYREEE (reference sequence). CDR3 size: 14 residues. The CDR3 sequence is CASSFSGSSYGYTF. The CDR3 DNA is TGTGCCAGCAGCTTTTCGGGGTCAAGCTATGGCTACACCTTC.

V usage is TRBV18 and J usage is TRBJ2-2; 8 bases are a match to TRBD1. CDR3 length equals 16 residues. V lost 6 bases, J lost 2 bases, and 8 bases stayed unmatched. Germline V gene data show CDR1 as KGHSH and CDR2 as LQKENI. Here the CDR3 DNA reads TGTGCCAGCTCGGACCGGGACAGGACTAACACCGGGGAGCTGTTTTTT. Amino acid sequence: CASSDRDRTNTGELFF.

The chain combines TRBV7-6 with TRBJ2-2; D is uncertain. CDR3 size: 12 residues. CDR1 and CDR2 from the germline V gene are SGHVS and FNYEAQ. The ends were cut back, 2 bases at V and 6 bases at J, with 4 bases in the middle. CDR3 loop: CASSLSSGELFF. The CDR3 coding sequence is TGTGCCAGCAGCTTAAGCTCCGGGGAGCTGTTTTTT.

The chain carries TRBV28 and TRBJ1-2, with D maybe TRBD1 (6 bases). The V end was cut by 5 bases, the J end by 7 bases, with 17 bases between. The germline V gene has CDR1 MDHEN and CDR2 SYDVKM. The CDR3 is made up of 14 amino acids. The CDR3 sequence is CASSNVGAASGYTF. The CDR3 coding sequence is TGTGCCAGCAGTAACGTGGGGGCAGCCTCTGGCTACACCTTC.

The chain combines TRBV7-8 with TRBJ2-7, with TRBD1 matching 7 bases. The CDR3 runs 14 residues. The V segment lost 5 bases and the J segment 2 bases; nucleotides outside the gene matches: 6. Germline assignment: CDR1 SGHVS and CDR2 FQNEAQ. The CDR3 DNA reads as TGTGCCAGCAGCCCCGGGACAGCGACCTACGAGCAGTACTTC. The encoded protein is CASSPGTATYEQYF.

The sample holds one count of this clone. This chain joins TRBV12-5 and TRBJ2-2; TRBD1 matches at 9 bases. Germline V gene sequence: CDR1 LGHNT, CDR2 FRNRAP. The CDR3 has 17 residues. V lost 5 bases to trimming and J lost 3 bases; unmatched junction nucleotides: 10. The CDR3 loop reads CASGPGQGLGDTGELFF. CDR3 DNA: TGTGCTAGTGGTCCGGGACAGGGTCTTGGGGACACCGGGGAGCTGTTTTTT.

DNA of the CDR3: TGTGCCAGCAGCCGACTGCAAACCTCTACGGAGCAGTACTTC. It yields the protein CASSRLQTSTEQYF. The rearrangement links TRBV7-3 to TRBJ2-7; D remains unclear. Trimming took 5 bases from V and 7 from J, leaving 18 bases between them. Germline CDR1 SGHTA, CDR2 FQGTGA. CDR3 length: 14 residues.

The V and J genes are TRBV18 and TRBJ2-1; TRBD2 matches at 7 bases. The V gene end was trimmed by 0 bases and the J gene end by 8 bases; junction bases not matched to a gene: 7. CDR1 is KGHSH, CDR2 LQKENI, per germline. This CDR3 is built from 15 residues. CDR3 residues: CASSPPAGRQDEQFF. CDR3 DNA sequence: TGTGCCAGCTCACCACCGGCCGGGAGGCAGGATGAGCAGTTCTTC.

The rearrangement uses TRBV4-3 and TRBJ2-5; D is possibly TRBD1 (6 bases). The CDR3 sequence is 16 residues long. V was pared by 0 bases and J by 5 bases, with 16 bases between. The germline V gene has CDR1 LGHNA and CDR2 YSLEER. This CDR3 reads CASSQDPPGRGETQYF. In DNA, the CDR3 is TGCGCCAGCAGCCAAGATCCCCCGGGCAGGGGCGAGACCCAGTACTTC.

This chain's CDR3 is CASRIAGKPSYEQYF. The CDR3 region has the DNA TGTGCCAGCCGGATAGCCGGGAAACCCTCCTACGAGCAGTACTTC. This chain links TRBV27 with TRBJ2-7; maybe TRBD2 (5 bases). The CDR3 covers 15 residues. The ends were cut back, 8 bases at V and 0 bases at J, with 17 bases in the middle. The germline gives CDR1 MNHEY, CDR2 SMNVEV (reference sequence).

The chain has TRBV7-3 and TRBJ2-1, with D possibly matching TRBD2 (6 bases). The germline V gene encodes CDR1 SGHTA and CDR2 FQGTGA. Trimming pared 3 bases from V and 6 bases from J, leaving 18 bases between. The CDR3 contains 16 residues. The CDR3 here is CASSLRAGPPGNEQFF. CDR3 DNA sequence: TGTGCCAGCAGCTTGAGGGCGGGGCCCCCCGGCAATGAGCAGTTCTTC.

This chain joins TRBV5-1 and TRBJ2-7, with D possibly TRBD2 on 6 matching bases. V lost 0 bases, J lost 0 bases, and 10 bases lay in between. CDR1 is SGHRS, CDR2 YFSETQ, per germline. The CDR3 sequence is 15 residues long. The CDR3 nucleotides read TGCGCCAGCAGCTTGGTCGGGACTCTCTCCTACGAGCAGTACTTC. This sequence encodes CASSLVGTLSYEQYF.